This TCR beta chain appears in the sequencing data of a study of Siglec-9 on CD8 T cells in melanoma. This clone has a handful of counts. The antigen remains undetermined. Germline CDR1 MNHEY, CDR2 SVGAGI. The ends were cut back, 8 bases at V and 4 bases at J, with 8 bases in the middle. The CDR3 runs 11 residues. Some clones are missing from TCRdb's copy, which holds only in-frame ones; the method was immunoSEQ multiplex PCR. The sample shows tens of thousands of clones, roughly 78% of them seen only once. Study-level points and caveats: Siglec-9 reportedly marks and regulates an effector memory CD8+ T-cell subset apparently accumulating in melanoma tumors.

This chain uses TRBV6-5 with TRBJ1-1; no definite D call. The sample consisted of Siglec-9- CD8+ T cells sorted from blood. This sequence originates from a human donor in good health. The CDR3 nucleotides are TGTGCCAGCGAAGGAATCACTGAAGCTTTCTTT. It yields the protein CASEGITEAFF.